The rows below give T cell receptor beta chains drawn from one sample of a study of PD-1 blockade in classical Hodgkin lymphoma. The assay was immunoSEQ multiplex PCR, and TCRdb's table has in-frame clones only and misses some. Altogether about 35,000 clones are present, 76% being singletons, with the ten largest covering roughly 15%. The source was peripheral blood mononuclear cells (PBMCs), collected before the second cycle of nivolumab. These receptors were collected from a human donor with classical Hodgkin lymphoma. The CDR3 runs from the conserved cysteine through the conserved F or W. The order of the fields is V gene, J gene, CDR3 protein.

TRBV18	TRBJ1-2	CASSPGTPGVYGYTF
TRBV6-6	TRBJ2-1	CASSSHLTSGGLMTFF
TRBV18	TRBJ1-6	CASSPSELNSPLHF
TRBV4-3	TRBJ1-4	CASSRQALAEKLFF
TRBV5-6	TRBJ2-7	CASSLRPGRGSSSYEQYF
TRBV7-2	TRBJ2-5	CASSSLTGDYYVETQYF
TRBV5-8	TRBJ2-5	CASALLGDQETQYF
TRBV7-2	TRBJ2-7	CASSPSGTGIRQYF
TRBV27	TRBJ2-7	CASSLTRTGPSYEQYF
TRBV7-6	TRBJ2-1	CASSWELQGAIPFEHNEQFF
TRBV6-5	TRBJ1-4	CASSQSSLNEKLFF
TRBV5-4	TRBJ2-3	CASSSQPSLGGWADTQYF
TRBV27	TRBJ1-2	CASSMSQLANYGYTF
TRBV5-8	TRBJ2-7	CASSLSMGTGHEQYF
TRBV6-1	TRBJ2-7	CASSRTGRNVYEQYF